This TCR beta chain appears in the sequencing data of a study of blood T cell repertoires in COVID-19. Data came from immunoSEQ multiplex PCR; TCRdb stores just in-frame clones and leaves some out. The data show about 200,000 clones, approximately 84% seen once. Germline trimming cut 0 bases from V and 11 bases from J; bases unmatched to any gene: 8. The CDR3 has 14 amino acids. CDR1 and CDR2 (germline): MNHEY, SVGAGI. The origin of this receptor is a woman aged 45-60 years with active or convalescent COVID-19. This chain uses TRBV6-5 with TRBJ1-1, with 8 nucleotides matching TRBD1. Sequenced material: peripheral blood. In nucleotides, the CDR3 is TGTGCCAGCAGTTACTCTGTCCAGGGGGCCGTTGCTTTCTTT. This translates into CASSYSVQGAVAFF.